Presented here are 30 T cell receptor beta chains from one specimen sequenced in a study of blood T cell repertoires in COVID-19. Clones were sequenced by immunoSEQ multiplex PCR, and TCRdb holds only the in-frame ones, with some missing. The table shows about 73,000 clones, with about 83% occurring only once. What was sequenced was peripheral blood. The receptors shown here come from a man aged 50-59 years with active COVID-19.

V and J are TRBV6-2 or TRBV6-3 and TRBJ2-5; D is unclear. CDR1 and CDR2 (germline): MNHEY, SVGEGT. V lost 4 bases to trimming and J lost 9 bases, with 21 bases between them. This CDR3 spans 15 amino acids. CDR3 region: CASSSGGGSSQAQYF. Written as DNA, the CDR3 is TGTGCCAGCAGTTCCGGCGGCGGCAGCTCCCAAGCCCAGTACTTC.

V and J are TRBV7-9 and TRBJ1-3, with D hard to call. The CDR3 runs 15 residues. Germline CDR1 SEHNR, CDR2 FQNEAQ (reference sequence). The V and J ends lost 1 base and 2 bases respectively, with 9 bases between them. This CDR3 reads CASSLGEVAGNTIYF. Written as DNA, the CDR3 is TGTGCCAGCAGCTTAGGGGAGGTGGCTGGAAACACCATATATTTT.

V usage is TRBV6-5 and J usage is TRBJ2-3; D is uncertain. V was trimmed by 0 bases and J by 0 bases, leaving 7 bases between them. The germline V gene has CDR1 MNHEY and CDR2 SVGAGI. The CDR3 runs 15 residues. In nucleotides, the CDR3 is TGTGCCAGCAGTTACTCGCCCCAGAGCACAGATACGCAGTATTTT. Translating it yields CASSYSPQSTDTQYF.

This clone was seen once. For the CDR3, the DNA is TGTGCCAGCAGCTCGACTAGCGGGAGATTTTACGAGCAGTACTTC. Protein: CASSSTSGRFYEQYF. The chain joins TRBV6-6 to TRBJ2-7; 12 nucleotides match TRBD2. Unmatched junction bases numbered 7, after V lost 6 bases and J lost 4 bases. This CDR3 has 15 residues. CDR1 is MNHNY and CDR2 is SVGAGI in the germline V gene (reference sequence).

The CDR3 region has the DNA TGTGCCAGCAGCAAATTACAGGGGGCGGAGGGCAATGAGCAGTTCTTC. Translating gives CASSKLQGAEGNEQFF. This rearrangement joins TRBV7-9 to TRBJ2-1, with TRBD1 matching over 9 bases. The length of the CDR3 is 16 residues. Germline CDR1 reads SEHNR; CDR2 reads FQNEAQ (reference sequence). J gave up 6 bases and V 5 bases, and 11 bases lay outside the gene matches.

The chain joins TRBV4-1 to TRBJ1-3; the match to TRBD1 covers 8 bases. The CDR3 is made up of 17 amino acids. The germline V gene encodes CDR1 MGHRA and CDR2 YSYEKL. Trimming removed 1 base from V and 3 bases from J; junction bases left unmatched: 8. The DNA of the CDR3 is TGCGCCAGCAGCCAAGGCCCCCAGGGGGCGGGTGGAAACACCATATATTTT. Translated, it gives CASSQGPQGAGGNTIYF.

This sequence joins TRBV19 and TRBJ2-7; 9 bases map to TRBD2. This CDR3 comprises 15 residues. Losses at the gene ends were 5 bases for V and 2 bases for J; bases not matched to a gene: 7. Germline V lookup: CDR1 LNHDA, CDR2 SQIVND (reference sequence). This chain's CDR3 is CASSPRLAEPYEQYF. CDR3 coding DNA: TGTGCCAGTAGTCCCCGACTAGCGGAGCCCTACGAGCAGTACTTC.

This rearrangement joins TRBV20-1 to TRBJ2-3; D remains ambiguous. This CDR3 contains 13 residues. Germline V gene data show CDR1 as DFQATT and CDR2 as SNEGSKA (reference sequence). V was shortened by 3 bases and J by 3 bases, with 10 bases between the two germline ends. The CDR3 DNA follows: TGCAGTGCTAGTGGGCACGTGACAGATACGCAGTATTTT. It translates to CSASGHVTDTQYF.

The V call is TRBV9, the J call TRBJ1-3; a weak D match, TRBD1 (6 bases). CDR1 is SGDLS and CDR2 is YYNGEE in the germline V gene. This CDR3 region has 17 residues. The V end was cut by 0 bases, the J end by 2 bases, with 15 bases between. As DNA, the CDR3 is TGTGCCAGCAGCGTAGGAACAGGGAGTGAACCTGGAAACACCATATATTTT. Protein product: CASSVGTGSEPGNTIYF.

J is TRBJ2-1 and V is TRBV5-4, with 8 bases matching TRBD1. The V gene end was trimmed by 3 bases and the J gene end by 6 bases; junction bases not matched to a gene: 5. The CDR3 consists of 14 residues. In germline, CDR1 is SGHNT, CDR2 YYREEE (reference sequence). The CDR3 spells CASSSTGVRNEQFF. CDR3 bases: TGTGCCAGCAGCTCGACAGGGGTGCGCAATGAGCAGTTCTTC.

The chain has TRBV6-5 and TRBJ2-5; D possibly corresponds to TRBD1 (6 bases). This CDR3 has 14 amino acids. Trimming shortened V by 6 bases and J by 4 bases, and 15 bases separated the two germline ends. Germline lookup yields CDR1 MNHEY and CDR2 SVGAGI. CDR3 loop: CASRRRQVSETQYF. CDR3 DNA: TGTGCCAGCAGACGTAGACAGGTATCAGAGACCCAGTACTTC.

This rearrangement joins TRBV5-1 to TRBJ1-6; maybe TRBD1 (5 bases). Germline V gene data show CDR1 as SGHRS and CDR2 as YFSETQ. The CDR3 runs to 16 residues. V was clipped by 4 bases and J by 7 bases, with 18 bases between them. The CDR3 DNA is TGCGCCAGCAGCACCGCCGGGGGGGGACGCAATTCACCCCTCCACTTT. Translation: CASSTAGGGRNSPLHF.

The chain couples TRBV27 to TRBJ2-2; 7 positions agree with TRBD1. Germline CDR1 reads MNHEY; CDR2 reads SMNVEV (reference sequence). Trimming removed 6 bases from V and 4 bases from J; junction bases left unmatched: 5. The CDR3 has 14 amino acids. In DNA form, the CDR3 reads TGTGCCAGCAGGACAGGGTCGGTCACCGGGGAGCTGTTTTTT. This translates into CASRTGSVTGELFF.

The chain joins TRBV24-1 to TRBJ2-5, with D perhaps TRBD1 (5 bases). Deletions cut 6 bases from V and 5 bases from J, with 6 bases between. CDR1 and CDR2 from the germline V gene are KGHDR and SFDVKD. This CDR3 has 11 amino acids. The CDR3 DNA sequence: TGTGCCACCAGTACAGGCGAGACCCAGTACTTC. Its translation is CATSTGETQYF.

The V gene is TRBV29-1, the J gene TRBJ1-1, with D perhaps matching TRBD1 (6 bases). CDR1 and CDR2 from the germline V gene are SQVTM and ANQGSEA. V lost 7 bases and J 0 bases, leaving 9 bases between the germline ends. This CDR3 contains 12 residues. The CDR3, as DNA: TGCAGCGGGGGGGGGCTGAACACTGAAGCTTTCTTT. It yields the protein CSGGGLNTEAFF.

The chain combines TRBV18 with TRBJ2-7, with 8 bases aligning to TRBD2. The CDR3 contains 15 residues. The germline V gene has CDR1 KGHSH and CDR2 LQKENI. V lost 2 bases, J lost 5 bases, and 8 bases stayed unmatched. CDR3 sequence reads: CASSPAFGTRDEQYF. The CDR3 coding sequence is TGTGCCAGCTCACCAGCATTTGGGACTAGAGACGAGCAGTACTTC.

The chain couples TRBV9 to TRBJ1-3; no definite D call. The V gene's germline CDR1 is SGDLS and CDR2 YYNGEE. V lost 0 bases, J lost 0 bases, and 10 bases lay in between. The CDR3 extends over 16 amino acids. The DNA for the CDR3 is TGTGCCAGCAGCGTAGGAAGCTTTAACTCTGGAAACACCATATATTTT. Translated, it gives CASSVGSFNSGNTIYF.

The V call is TRBV3-1 (or the pseudogene TRBV3-2), the J call TRBJ2-3; the D gene is possibly TRBD2 (5 bases). The CDR3 length is 14 residues. Germline CDR1 and CDR2: LGHDT and YNNKEL (reference sequence). V lost 6 bases to trimming and J lost 5 bases, with 15 bases between them. The CDR3 spells CASSATARGDTQYF. The DNA of the CDR3 is TGTGCCAGCAGTGCCACAGCCCGGGGAGATACGCAGTATTTT.

The V call is TRBV19, the J call TRBJ2-2, with a tentative D call TRBD2 (5 bases). Germline V CDR1 and CDR2: LNHDA, SQIVND (reference sequence). V was clipped by 5 bases and J by 3 bases, with 13 bases between them. This CDR3 comprises 15 residues. DNA of the CDR3: TGTGCCAGTAGTGTTAGCGCTTATTACACCGGGGAGCTGTTTTTT. Translating gives CASSVSAYYTGELFF.

The chain couples TRBV6-2 or TRBV6-3 to TRBJ2-7; no clear D. V lost 4 bases, J lost 2 bases, and 9 bases lay in between. The germline CDR1 and CDR2 sequences are MNHEY and SVGEGT. The CDR3 consists of 13 residues. CDR3 in amino acids: CASSFVAAYEQYF. CDR3 nucleotide sequence: TGTGCCAGCAGTTTCGTAGCTGCCTACGAGCAGTACTTC.

The chain joins TRBV3-1 (or the pseudogene TRBV3-2) to TRBJ1-2; 9 bases map to TRBD1. CDR1 is LGHDT and CDR2 is YNNKEL in the germline V gene (reference sequence). Trimming took 4 bases from V and 5 from J; bases not matched to a gene: 8. This CDR3 has 15 residues. CDR3 nucleotides: TGTGCCAGCAGCCCTGAATCCGGGACAGGGTATGGCTACACCTTC. It encodes CASSPESGTGYGYTF.

This chain joins TRBV11-2 and TRBJ2-7, with D perhaps TRBD2 (6 bases). V lost 4 bases and J 1 base, leaving 11 bases between the germline ends. This CDR3 is built from 14 residues. CDR1 SGHAT and CDR2 FQNNGV come from the germline V gene. CDR3 sequence: CASSSLGGSYEQYF. Here the CDR3 DNA reads TGTGCCAGCAGCTCTCTCGGGGGATCCTACGAGCAGTACTTC.

This clone was observed a single time. This chain uses TRBV6-5 with TRBJ2-7, with D maybe TRBD2 (5 bases). V was cut by 6 bases and J by 0 bases, with 15 bases left in between. The germline V gene has CDR1 MNHEY and CDR2 SVGAGI. The CDR3 spans 15 residues. The CDR3 nucleotides are TGTGCCAGCAGGTCCCCAGGAGCGGACTCCTACGAGCAGTACTTC. It translates to CASRSPGADSYEQYF.

J is TRBJ2-5 and V is TRBV10-3; 9 bases map to TRBD1. Germline CDR1 is ENHRY and CDR2 is SYGVKD. V shed 4 bases, J shed 1 base, and the junction held 4 bases outside the gene matches. The CDR3 covers 15 residues. The CDR3 DNA is TGTGCCATCAGTGGCCGGGACAGGGTCCAAGAGACCCAGTACTTC. This gives the protein CAISGRDRVQETQYF.

This rearrangement joins TRBV10-3 to TRBJ2-7, with D tentatively TRBD1 or TRBD2 (6 bases each). V was shortened by 6 bases and J by 2 bases, with 14 bases between the two germline ends. The CDR3 length is 14 residues. Germline CDR1 and CDR2: ENHRY and SYGVKD. The CDR3 region has the DNA TGTGCCATCAGGGAGGAGGGGGTGACCTACGAGCAGTACTTC. This encodes CAIREEGVTYEQYF.

The genes are TRBV30 and TRBJ2-7, with 8 bases that match TRBD1. After removal of 4 bases from V and 4 bases from J, the junction contained 6 bases not matched to a gene. CDR3 length: 13 residues. In germline, CDR1 is GTSNPN, CDR2 SVGIG (reference sequence). In nucleotides, the CDR3 is TGTGCCTGGACAAGGGACAGGTCTTACGAGCAGTACTTC. This codes for CAWTRDRSYEQYF.

This clone has only a few counts. The chain joins TRBV5-1 to TRBJ2-5; possible D gene TRBD2, 7 bases. V lost 0 bases and J lost 5, with 20 bases in between. The germline V gene encodes CDR1 SGHRS and CDR2 YFSETQ. The CDR3 contains 17 residues. Here the CDR3 DNA reads TGCGCCAGCAGCTTGGTCCCGTCGGGGGGCGCGAGGGAGACCCAGTACTTC. It yields the protein CASSLVPSGGARETQYF.

The chain uses TRBV21-1 and TRBJ1-3; TRBD1 was called by the table and not checked on the DNA. TRBV21-1 is a recognized pseudogene. The CDR3 length is 15 residues. The CDR3 DNA reads as TGTGCCAGCAGCAACGGGACAGGGGAAGGAAACACCATATATTTT. It encodes CASSNGTGEGNTIYF.

This chain uses TRBV7-8 with TRBJ1-1; D call uncertain. The CDR3 runs 15 residues. Germline V lookup: CDR1 SGHVS, CDR2 FQNEAQ. V lost 1 base, J lost 0 bases, and 9 bases lay in between. CDR3 region: CASSLVGAMNTEAFF. In DNA, the CDR3 is TGTGCCAGCAGCTTAGTGGGCGCTATGAACACTGAAGCTTTCTTT.

This clone was recorded once. CDR3 nucleotide sequence: TGTGCCACCAGCACCCGACAGGACTCCTACGAGCAGTACTTC. Its protein is CATSTRQDSYEQYF. The chain uses TRBV15 and TRBJ2-7; D possibly corresponds to TRBD1 (6 bases). V was cut by 4 bases and J by 0 bases, with 10 bases left in between. Germline CDR1 and CDR2: LNHNV and YYDKDF (reference sequence). CDR3 length: 14 amino acids. The variable domain in full, completed from reference TRBV15 and TRBJ2-7, reads DAMVIQNPRYQVTQFGKPVTLSCSQTLNHNVMYWYQQKSSQAPKLLFHYYDKDFNNEADTPDNFQSRRPNTSFCFLDIRSPGLGDTAMYLCATSTRQDSYEQYFGPGTRLTVT.